A selection of T cell receptor beta chains follows, all from one sample in a study of control samples from healthy donors and cancer patients. Repertoires were generated with immunoSEQ multiplex PCR, while TCRdb's copy carries only in-frame clones and drops some. This sample has around 27,000 clones, with around 85% found just once. What was sequenced was PBMCs. The receptors come from a woman aged 60 to 75 with head and neck cancer. Both conserved end residues are part of each CDR3. The D gene is left open where the match is weak. The listing skips clone size in some rows; elsewhere it reads once, few, many or a size class.

>NA|NA|TRBJ2-6|TRBV2
TGTGCCAGCAGTTTAGGGTCTGGGGCCAACGTCCTGACTTTC
CASSLGSGANVLTF
>NA|NA|TRBJ1-2|TRBV6-5
TGTGCCAGCAGTTACTCCAGAAACTATGGCTACACCTTC
CASSYSRNYGYTF
>TRBD1|NA|TRBJ1-4|TRBV7-9
TGTGCCAGCAGCCCAGGGACAGGGACAGGCTTTTATGAAAAACTGTTTTTT
CASSPGTGTGFYEKLFF
>TRBD1|NA|TRBJ2-2|TRBV18
TGTGCCAGCTCACCTGCACAGGGGCCTAACACCGGGGAGCTGTTTTTT
CASSPAQGPNTGELFF
>NA|NA|TRBJ1-2|TRBV27
TGTGCCAGCAGTAGCGGGACTCGGAGGGATGGCTACACCTTC
CASSSGTRRDGYTF
>NA|NA|TRBJ2-2|TRBV7-2
TGTGCCAGCAGCTTGGACGGGCAGGTCACCGGGGAGCTGTTTTTT
CASSLDGQVTGELFF
>NA|NA|TRBJ1-1|TRBV9
TGTGCCAGCAGCGTAGCTACAGAAGGGACTGAAGCTTTCTTT
CASSVATEGTEAFF
>TRBD1|NA|TRBJ1-2|TRBV5-5
TGTGCCAGCAGCTTGTTGGGACAGGAGGGGGACTATGGCTACACCTTC
CASSLLGQEGDYGYTF
>TRBD1|NA|TRBJ2-1|TRBV18
TGTGCCAGCTCACCAAGAGGGACAGGGGGTACCAATGAGCAGTTCTTC
CASSPRGTGGTNEQFF
>NA|NA|TRBJ1-5|TRBV24-1
TGTGCCACCAGTGATGAAAATCAGCTCCAGCATTTT
CATSDENQLQHF
>TRBD2|NA|TRBJ2-1|TRBV4-3
TGCGCCAGCAGCCAAGAGATTTGGCGGGGGGCCTACAATGAGCAGTTCTTC
CASSQEIWRGAYNEQFF
>TRBD1|NA|TRBJ1-3|TRBV7-6
TGTGCCAGCAGCCAAGACAGGGGGCGCTTTGGAAACACCATATATTTT
CASSQDRGRFGNTIYF
>NA|NA|TRBJ2-3|TRBV5-8
TGTGCCAGCAGCTTATCGCCCGGTCATACGCAGTATTTT
CASSLSPGHTQYF
>NA|NA|TRBJ2-2|TRBV7-3
TGTGCCAGCAGCTCCCGACACCAAATCCACACCGGGGAGCTGTTTTTT
CASSSRHQIHTGELFF
>NA|NA|TRBJ2-1|TRBV7-6
TGTGCCAGCAGCTCTCGGGACGTTAATGAGCAGTTCTTC
CASSSRDVNEQFF
>NA|NA|TRBJ2-2|TRBV7-2
TGTGCCAGCAGCTTAGTGTCCCCCAACACCGGGGAGCTGTTTTTT
CASSLVSPNTGELFF
>TRBD2|NA|TRBJ2-3|TRBV2
TGTGCCAGCAGTGACCAAAGCGGGGGGGCCCGTACGCAGTATTTT
CASSDQSGGARTQYF
>NA|NA|TRBJ1-3|TRBV12-3/TRBV12-4
TGTGCCAGCAGTAGGAGCTCTGGAAACACCATATATTTT
CASSRSSGNTIYF
>TRBD1|NA|TRBJ2-5|TRBV2
TGTGCCAGCAGCGCAGACAGGGGTGCCCAAGAGACCCAGTACTTC
CASSADRGAQETQYF
>NA|NA|TRBJ1-1|TRBV5-5
TGTGCCAGCAGCTCCCTAGGGGCCCTAGGCACTGAAGCTTTCTTT
CASSSLGALGTEAFF
>TRBD1|NA|TRBJ1-1|TRBV11-3
TGTGCCAGCAGCAAACAGGGGCCGATGAACACTGAAGCTTTCTTT
CASSKQGPMNTEAFF
>TRBD1|once|TRBJ1-1|TRBV3-1/TRBV3-2
TGTGCCAGCAGCCAAGCAGGGGGGAACACTGAAGCTTTCTTT
CASSQAGGNTEAFF
>TRBD2|once|TRBJ2-3|TRBV20-1
TGCAGTGCTAGTACCACTAGCGGGGGGGCCAACCAACAGTATTTT
CSASTTSGGANQQYF
>NA|NA|TRBJ2-3|TRBV12-3/TRBV12-4
TGTGCCAGCAGTTCCAGGGATACGCAGTATTTT
CASSSRDTQYF
>NA|NA|TRBJ2-1|TRBV11-1
TGTGCCAGCAGCCGAGACTGGTCAAATGAGCAGTTCTTC
CASSRDWSNEQFF
>TRBD1|NA|TRBJ2-7|TRBV7-2
TGTGCCAGCAGCTCTCCACAGGGGATTCGGTACGAGCAGTACTTC
CASSSPQGIRYEQYF
>TRBD1|once|TRBJ1-1|TRBV15
TGTGCCACCAGCATTGCCTCGACAGGGCGCACTGAAGCTTTCTTT
CATSIASTGRTEAFF
>NA|NA|TRBJ2-7|TRBV2
TGTGCCAGCAGTGAAGCTGACAGGTACGAGCAGTACTTC
CASSEADRYEQYF
>NA|NA|TRBJ2-7|TRBV11-2
TGTGCCAGCAGCTTAGGGGCAGGGCTTTACGAGCAGTACTTC
CASSLGAGLYEQYF
>TRBD1|NA|TRBJ2-6|TRBV9
TGTGCCAGCAGCGATACGGGACAGCTTTCCTCTGGGGCCAACGTCCTGACTTTC
CASSDTGQLSSGANVLTF
>NA|NA|TRBJ2-1|TRBV7-9
TGTGCCAGCAGCTCCCGACAGGGACTCACTTACAATGAGCAGTTCTTC
CASSSRQGLTYNEQFF
>TRBD1|once|TRBJ2-3|TRBV4-1
TGCGCCAGCAGCCAAAGGGACAGGGGGCAGACAGATACGCAGTATTTT
CASSQRDRGQTDTQYF
>NA|NA|TRBJ2-4|TRBV7-9
TGTGCCAGCAGCTTAGGGGGCGCAATGGACATTCAGTACTTC
CASSLGGAMDIQYF
>NA|once|TRBJ1-2|TRBV4-1
TGCGCCAGCAGCCAAGGTCTAGGACCGGACTATGGCTACACCTTC
CASSQGLGPDYGYTF
>NA|NA|TRBJ1-1|TRBV7-2
TGTGCCAGCAAATACAGGGAAAGGGCTGAAGCTTTCTTT
CASKYRERAEAFF
>NA|NA|TRBJ1-1|TRBV2
TGTGCCAGCACCCTCAGGGTCGCGGGGACTGAAGCTTTCTTT
CASTLRVAGTEAFF
>NA|NA|TRBJ2-5|TRBV4-3
TGCGCCAGCAGCCAAGACAGGGAAGAGACCCAGTACTTC
CASSQDREETQYF
>NA|NA|TRBJ1-1|TRBV7-2
TGTGCCAGCAGCTTGGGGGGCTCAATGAACACTGAAGCTTTCTTT
CASSLGGSMNTEAFF
>TRBD1|NA|TRBJ2-1|TRBV19
TGTGCCAGTAGTGGGACAGGGGACTACAATGAGCAGTTCTTC
CASSGTGDYNEQFF
>TRBD1|NA|TRBJ2-7|TRBV2
TGTGCCCCCCCACGACAGGGGGCAGCTCGTGAGCAGTACTTC
CAPPRQGAAREQYF
>NA|NA|TRBJ2-7|TRBV10-3
TGTGCCCCCAGGTACGAGCAGTACTTC
CAPRYEQYF
>NA|NA|TRBJ2-3|TRBV7-2
TGTGCCAGCAGCTTAGGGTTCGACACAGATACGCAGTATTTT
CASSLGFDTDTQYF
>TRBD1|NA|TRBJ1-4|TRBV5-4
TGTGCCAGCAGCTTGGCTCGACAGGGGGACGAAAAACTGTTTTTT
CASSLARQGDEKLFF
>TRBD1|NA|TRBJ2-1|TRBV5-1
TGCGCCAGCACGAAGGGGGACAGCAGCTCCTACAATGAGCAGTTCTTC
CASTKGDSSSYNEQFF
>NA|once|TRBJ2-4|TRBV29-1
TGCAGCGTTGTTACAGATGGATTTGTATCCAAAAACATTCAGTACTTC
CSVVTDGFVSKNIQYF
>NA|NA|TRBJ2-5|TRBV7-3
TGTGCCAGCAGCTTAACAAATTCGGAGACCCAGTACTTC
CASSLTNSETQYF
>NA|NA|TRBJ1-5|TRBV19
TGTGCCACCGATCCACGGGGATCCAGGCAGCCCCAGCATTTT
CATDPRGSRQPQHF
>NA|NA|TRBJ2-7|TRBV29-1
TGCAGCGGCATCCTCAGGGGCGGTGGGGAGCAGTACTTC
CSGILRGGGEQYF